This T cell receptor (beta chain) stems from a study of OX40 agonist ivuxolimab in advanced cancers. The assay was immunoSEQ multiplex PCR, and TCRdb's table has in-frame clones only and misses some. In the table there are about 73,000 clones, about 86% of which are singletons. With autoimmune disease history or systemic immunosuppression, patients were excluded. Study-wide results and caveats: Some of the lowest clonal expansion was seen in partial responders at 0.1-3.0 mg/kg. Expanded clones were, on average, more numerous among CD8+ T cells than CD4+.

With respect to this clone: What it binds is unknown.

Sequencing used CD4+ or CD8+ T cells sorted from blood, obtained in a trial of the OX40 agonist ivuxolimab. This receptor was taken from an adult with an advanced solid tumor such as melanoma, head and neck, liver or kidney cancer.

The DNA for the CDR3 is TGTGCCAGCAGCTTGGACGGCGGCGTCTACGAGCAGTACTTC. Translating it yields CASSLDGGVYEQYF. This chain joins TRBV5-4 and TRBJ2-7, with D unresolved. The germline V and J ends were trimmed by 0 bases and 3 bases, with 10 bases remaining between them. Germline assignment: CDR1 SGHNT and CDR2 YYREEE (reference sequence). CDR3 length: 14 residues.